A selection of T cell receptor beta chains follows, all from one sample in a study of long-term antiretroviral therapy in people with HIV. Using immunoSEQ multiplex PCR, the repertoire was profiled, and TCRdb retains in-frame clones only, with some absent. Among tens of thousands of clones listed, about 94% were seen once. This specimen consisted of unsorted PBMCs, obtained 7.3 to 7.5 years after starting antiretroviral therapy. The receptors were sampled from a man aged 50-60 years with HIV. The CDR3 runs from the conserved cysteine through the conserved F or W. A D gene is named only where the DNA matches it firmly. Clone size appears in some rows only: once, few, many, or a class for an expanded clone.

length,D,V,J,size,CDR3,DNA
15,.,TRBV6-1,TRBJ2-3,.,CASSEGAGRTDTQYF,TGTGCCAGCAGTGAAGGGGCGGGGCGCACAGATACGCAGTATTTT
13,TRBD1,TRBV28,TRBJ1-2,.,CASSRGQNYGYTF,TGTGCCAGCAGTCGGGGACAGAACTATGGCTACACCTTC
17,TRBD2,TRBV6-1,TRBJ2-1,.,CASSEAGVSGGAVRQFF,TGTGCCAGCAGTGAAGCGGGAGTTAGCGGGGGGGCCGTAAGGCAGTTCTTC
14,.,TRBV6-1,TRBJ2-7,.,CASRGDTFSSEQYF,TGTGCCAGCAGAGGCGACACCTTTTCGAGTGAGCAGTACTTC
11,.,TRBV7-2,TRBJ1-1,.,CASSLGSEAFF,TGTGCCAGCAGCTTAGGCTCGGAAGCTTTCTTT
15,.,TRBV5-1,TRBJ1-2,.,CASREAGIVNYGYTF,TGCGCCAGCAGGGAAGCCGGGATAGTTAACTATGGCTACACCTTC
15,.,TRBV6-1,TRBJ2-1,.,CASRNYRAAYNEQFF,TGTGCCAGCAGGAATTACAGGGCAGCCTACAATGAGCAGTTCTTC
14,TRBD1,TRBV5-1,TRBJ2-7,.,CASSLRTGAYEQYF,TGCGCCAGCAGCTTAAGGACAGGGGCTTACGAGCAGTACTTC
18,.,TRBV5-8,TRBJ2-2,.,CASSSRRRGRYNTGELFF,TGTGCCAGCAGCTCCAGAAGACGAGGACGTTATAACACCGGGGAGCTGTTTTTT
16,.,TRBV11-2,TRBJ2-4,.,CASSLEGQPAKNIQYF,TGTGCCAGCAGCTTGGAGGGACAGCCAGCCAAAAACATTCAGTACTTC
16,.,TRBV19,TRBJ1-5,.,CASSPGGIRSNQPQHF,TGTGCCAGTAGTCCCGGGGGGATACGGTCTAATCAGCCCCAGCATTTT
13,TRBD1,TRBV27,TRBJ2-7,.,CASRTGGVNEQYF,TGTGCCAGCAGGACAGGGGGCGTGAACGAGCAGTACTTC
14,TRBD1,TRBV6-1,TRBJ2-1,.,CASRDRVIGNEQFF,TGTGCCAGCAGGGACAGGGTAATCGGCAATGAGCAGTTCTTC
15,.,TRBV28,TRBJ2-2,.,CASSSAAANTGELFF,TGTGCCAGCAGTTCCGCCGCCGCGAACACCGGGGAGCTGTTTTTT
15,.,TRBV7-2,TRBJ2-7,.,CASGLGLVAGYEQYF,TGTGCCAGCGGTCTAGGGTTGGTGGCGGGGTACGAGCAGTACTTC
16,TRBD2,TRBV9,TRBJ2-3,.,CASSVAGTSGTDTQYF,TGTGCCAGCAGCGTAGCCGGGACTAGCGGCACAGATACGCAGTATTTT
14,.,TRBV7-9,TRBJ2-1,.,CASSLDTPPPEQFF,TGTGCCAGCAGCTTAGATACCCCTCCCCCCGAGCAGTTCTTC
17,.,TRBV5-1,TRBJ1-1,.,CASSLSGRSTGSTEAFF,TGCGCCAGCAGCTTGTCAGGGAGGTCCACAGGTAGCACTGAAGCTTTCTTT
14,.,TRBV4-3,TRBJ1-1,.,CASSQDRWGPEAFF,TGCGCCAGCAGCCAAGATAGGTGGGGACCTGAAGCTTTCTTT
14,.,TRBV9,TRBJ2-3,once,CASSVATGTNTQYF,TGTGCCAGCAGCGTAGCTACCGGTACAAATACGCAGTATTTT
13,.,TRBV19,TRBJ1-1,.,CASSIGSRTEAFF,TGTGCCAGTAGTATAGGGTCGCGGACTGAAGCTTTCTTT
16,.,TRBV5-5,TRBJ2-1,medium-sized,CASSSGALPSYDEQFF,TGTGCCAGCAGCTCCGGGGCCCTCCCATCCTACGATGAGCAGTTCTTC
14,.,TRBV5-4,TRBJ1-1,.,CASSLPVSNTEAFF,TGTGCCAGCAGCTTGCCCGTTTCGAACACTGAAGCTTTCTTT
18,TRBD2,TRBV10-1,TRBJ2-3,.,CASSEPLGKRGSTDTQYF,TGCGCCAGCAGTGAGCCTTTGGGCAAGCGGGGATCCACAGATACGCAGTATTTT
14,.,TRBV11-1,TRBJ2-2,once,CASSYSRVAGELFF,TGTGCCAGCAGCTATTCGAGGGTTGCCGGGGAGCTGTTTTTT
13,.,TRBV27,TRBJ1-1,.,CASSLFGATEAFF,TGTGCCAGCAGCCTCTTTGGGGCCACTGAAGCTTTCTTT
15,.,TRBV5-4,TRBJ1-2,.,CASSYGPSDGGGYTF,TGTGCCAGCAGTTATGGGCCCTCCGACGGGGGTGGCTACACCTTC
16,TRBD2,TRBV27,TRBJ2-3,.,CASSLTATSTSDTQYF,TGTGCCAGCAGTTTAACTGCGACTAGCACCTCAGATACGCAGTATTTT
13,.,TRBV5-5,TRBJ1-2,.,CASSPGGSYGYTF,TGTGCCAGCAGCCCAGGTGGGTCCTATGGCTACACCTTC
16,.,TRBV5-1,TRBJ2-3,.,CASSFGRGQGTDTQYF,TGCGCCAGCAGCTTTGGACGGGGGCAGGGCACAGATACGCAGTATTTT
12,.,TRBV2,TRBJ2-7,.,CASSLQAHEQYF,TGTGCCAGCAGTCTCCAGGCCCACGAGCAGTACTTC
14,.,TRBV7-9,TRBJ2-7,.,CASSSGGLSYEQYF,TGTGCCAGCAGCTCCGGGGGGCTCTCCTACGAGCAGTACTTC
15,.,TRBV4-3,TRBJ1-2,.,CASSQDVGQGRGYTF,TGCGCCAGCAGCCAAGATGTAGGGCAGGGCCGCGGCTACACCTTC
14,.,TRBV9,TRBJ2-2,.,CASSVASDTGELFF,TGTGCCAGCAGCGTAGCTAGCGACACCGGGGAGCTGTTTTTT
13,.,TRBV30,TRBJ2-7,once,CAWTGLERGEQYF,TGTGCCTGGACAGGATTAGAAAGGGGGGAGCAGTACTTC
12,TRBD1,TRBV30,TRBJ1-2,once,CAWSSGQYGYTF,TGTGCCTGGAGTTCGGGACAGTATGGCTACACCTTC
13,.,TRBV5-1,TRBJ2-7,.,CASSLESSYEQYF,TGCGCCAGCAGCTTAGAAAGCTCCTACGAGCAGTACTTC
14,.,TRBV6-5,TRBJ2-4,.,CASSYLGAINIQYF,TGTGCCAGCAGTTACTTGGGGGCCATAAACATTCAGTACTTC
13,TRBD1,TRBV5-1,TRBJ2-1,.,CASSFPGGYEQFF,TGCGCCAGCAGCTTTCCAGGGGGCTATGAGCAGTTCTTC
18,TRBD2,TRBV7-3,TRBJ2-2,.,CASSLTSGGAANTGELFF,TGTGCCAGCAGCTTAACTAGCGGGGGGGCCGCGAACACCGGGGAGCTGTTTTTT